These 20 T cell receptor beta chains came from one sample sequenced in a study of post-analysis software for immune sequencing data. cDNA libraries for TCR beta contained unique molecular identifiers. TCRdb re-derived calls from the PCR reads in MiXCR, one entry per CDR3 protein. The data contain roughly 410,000 distinct CDR3 sequences, roughly 38% of them singletons. These receptors have no identified antigens. Study results and caveats: Comparison of patients with controls showed five or six TRBV segments more frequent in patients, TRBV5-6, TRBV5-1 and TRBV20-1 among them.

Sequenced input: blood. The receptors shown here come from a girl aged 5 to 17 with multiple sclerosis.

This clonotype was detected ten times or more. V and J are TRBV12-3 or TRBV12-4 and TRBJ2-3, with D perhaps TRBD2 (6 bases). V lost 5 bases, J lost 2 bases, and 8 bases lay in between. The CDR3 loop spans 13 amino acids. The CDR3 spells CASSTDYTDTQYF. The CDR3 nucleotides are TGTGCCAGCAGTACGGACTACACAGATACGCAGTATTTT.

This clonotype has a single count. The genes are TRBV28 and TRBJ2-1; 10 nucleotides align to TRBD2. With the DNA end fitting TRBJ2-7 better, the J assignment may be wrong. The CDR3 spans 15 residues. The germline CDR1 and CDR2 sequences are MDHEN and SYDVKM. This chain's CDR3 is CASSFATSGYNEQYF. DNA for the CDR3: TGTGCCAGCAGTTTTGCGACTAGCGGGTACAATGAGCAGTACTTC.

This clonotype was picked up a small number of times. The chain recombines TRBV15 with TRBJ2-3; 13 bases map to TRBD2. Germline values: CDR1 LNHNV, CDR2 YYDKDF (reference sequence). V was pared by 5 bases and J by 0 bases, with 2 bases of the junction left unmatched. The CDR3 loop spans 16 amino acids. The CDR3 DNA reads as TGTGCCACCAGCTTGACTAGCGGGGGGAGCACAGATACGCAGTATTTT. As protein: CATSLTSGGSTDTQYF.

The chain couples TRBV5-6 to TRBJ1-2; unclear D gene. Between the trimmed V and J ends, which lost 0 bases and 0 bases, there was a span of 6 bases. Germline loops: CDR1 SGHDT, CDR2 YYEEEE. The CDR3 totals 14 residues. CDR3 sequence (DNA): TGTGCCAGCAGCTTGGTCCCAGCTAACTATGGCTACACCTTC. It codes for CASSLVPANYGYTF.

This clonotype showed up many times. The rearrangement links TRBV7-9 to TRBJ1-2, with D uncertain. The CDR3 spans 12 residues. V lost 2 bases and J lost 6, with 7 bases in between. In germline, CDR1 is SEHNR, CDR2 FQNEAQ (reference sequence). CDR3 region: CASSLFHDGYTF. CDR3 nucleotide sequence: TGTGCCAGCAGCTTATTCCATGATGGCTACACCTTC.

This clonotype occurred once. The junction does not match germline at one end; this may be a read error. The CDR3 here is CACSFGGSRNSPLHF. CDR3 bases: TGTGCCTGCAGTTTCGGGGGAAGCCGAAATTCACCCCTCCACTTT. The chain combines TRBV12-3 or TRBV12-4 with TRBJ1-6; tentatively, D is TRBD1 (5 bases). There are 15 residues in the CDR3.

The V gene is TRBV11-2, the J gene TRBJ1-5, with unresolved D. Per the germline V gene, CDR1 is SGHAT and CDR2 is FQNNGV. V gave up 7 bases and J gave up 7 bases, with 17 bases separating them. CDR3 length: 14 amino acids. DNA of the CDR3: TGTGCCAGCAACCCGTCCCCAAGCGGGCAGCCCCAGCATTTT. Encoded protein: CASNPSPSGQPQHF. Based on the CDR3 plus reference TRBV11-2 and TRBJ1-5, the full variable domain is EAGVAQSPRYKIIEKRQSVAFWCNPISGHATLYWYQQILGQGPKLLIQFQNNGVVDDSQLPKDRFSAERLKGVDSTLKIQPAKLEDSAVYLCASNPSPSGQPQHFGDGTRLSIL.

The table lists this clonotype with a few counts. V is TRBV12-3 or TRBV12-4 and J is TRBJ1-2; D uncertain. V lost 6 bases and J lost 4, with 15 bases in between. The CDR3 loop spans 14 amino acids. The CDR3 bases are TGTGCCAGCAGCCGGTCAGCCTTTTTCTATGGCTACACCTTC. Translated, it gives CASSRSAFFYGYTF.

V and J are TRBV11-2 and TRBJ1-1, with D tentatively TRBD1 (6 bases). V was cut by 3 bases and J by 5 bases, with 13 bases left in between. Germline CDR1 SGHAT, CDR2 FQNNGV. This CDR3 spans 14 amino acids. This CDR3 is CASSFQGISTEAFF. CDR3 coding DNA: TGTGCCAGCAGCTTCCAGGGGATATCGACTGAAGCTTTCTTT.

The chain uses TRBV5-6 and TRBJ2-7; 12 bases fit TRBD2. The germline CDR1 and CDR2 sequences are SGHDT and YYEEEE. The V segment lost 1 base and the J segment 7 bases; nucleotides outside the gene matches: 15. The CDR3 length is 18 residues. The CDR3 DNA follows: TGTGCCAGCAGCTTGCCCGGGGATCTAGCGGGGGGGCACAATGAGCAGTACTTC. Translation: CASSLPGDLAGGHNEQYF. Using reference TRBV5-6 and TRBJ2-7 for the parts outside the CDR3, the full variable domain is DAGVTQSPTHLIKTRGQQVTLRCSPKSGHDTVSWYQQALGQGPQFIFQYYEEEERQRGNFPDRFSGHQFPNYSSELNVNALLLGDSALYLCASSLPGDLAGGHNEQYFGPGTRLTVT.

The V and J genes are TRBV18 and TRBJ1-5; D is unclear. This CDR3 is built from 13 residues. Trimming took 3 bases from V and 1 from J, leaving 4 bases between them. CDR1 is KGHSH, CDR2 LQKENI, per germline. CDR3 bases: TGTGCCAGCTCACCGGTCAGCAATCAGCCCCAGCATTTT. Its protein is CASSPVSNQPQHF.

The rearrangement uses TRBV12-3 or TRBV12-4 and TRBJ2-2; maybe TRBD1 (6 bases). Trimming left V 7 bases short and J 5 bases short, with 11 bases between. The CDR3 covers 13 residues. The CDR3 coding sequence is TGTGCCAGCACCCTTAGGGGGACCGGGGAGCTGTTTTTT. This translates into CASTLRGTGELFF.

A few counts support this clonotype. V gene TRBV5-6 combines with J gene TRBJ2-1, with 10 bases identical to TRBD1. CDR3 size: 15 residues. The junction had 3 bases not matched to a gene; V was cut back by 0 bases and J by 6 bases. Germline values: CDR1 SGHDT, CDR2 YYEEEE. The CDR3 loop reads CASSLVDRGINEQFF. The CDR3 bases are TGTGCCAGCAGCTTGGTGGACAGGGGGATCAATGAGCAGTTCTTC.

As to this clonotype: At one boundary the junction diverges from the germline segment, which might be a read error. This sequence joins TRBV10-3 and TRBJ2-1; 8 bases fit TRBD2. Germline V lookup: CDR1 ENHRY, CDR2 SYGVKD. CDR3 length equals 18 residues. The CDR3 coding sequence is TGTGCCATCAGTGAGTCGGGCGGGGGGACCGCCTCCTACAATAAGCAGTTCTTC. This codes for CAISESGGGTASYNKQFF.

This clonotype was counted a few times. This rearrangement joins TRBV6-1 to TRBJ2-7; TRBD1 matches at 8 bases. CDR1 is MNHNS, CDR2 SASEGT, per germline. CDR3 size: 13 residues. The V and J ends lost 7 bases and 6 bases, in that order; junction bases with no gene match: 8. CDR3: CASTRGQGVEQYF. The CDR3 coding sequence is TGTGCCAGCACTCGCGGACAGGGCGTCGAGCAGTACTTC.

The V and J genes are TRBV7-2 and TRBJ1-3; D is possibly TRBD1 (6 bases). Germline assignment: CDR1 SGHTA and CDR2 FQGNSA. The ends were cut back, 2 bases at V and 0 bases at J, with 8 bases in the middle. The CDR3 runs to 15 residues. The CDR3 sequence is CASSLYRDSGNTIYF. DNA of the CDR3: TGTGCCAGCAGCTTATACAGGGACTCTGGAAACACCATATATTTT.

The table lists this clonotype with a few counts. The V gene is TRBV4-2, the J gene TRBJ2-7; D remains unclear. The germline V and J ends were trimmed by 0 bases and 6 bases, with 12 bases remaining between them. The length of the CDR3 is 14 residues. CDR1 is LGHNA, CDR2 YNFKEQ, per germline. This CDR3 is CASSQDIGLFEQYF. The CDR3 nucleotides read TGTGCCAGCAGCCAAGATATTGGCCTTTTCGAGCAGTACTTC.

The rearrangement links TRBV6-1 to TRBJ2-5; a possible D gene is TRBD2 (5 bases). The CDR3 has 15 amino acids. Germline-derived CDR1 and CDR2 are MNHNS and SASEGT. V lost 6 bases, J lost 3 bases, and 17 bases lay in between. The chain's CDR3 is CASSRLGGLEETQYF. The CDR3 region has the DNA TGTGCCAGCAGCCGACTTGGCGGGCTAGAAGAGACCCAGTACTTC.

The chain combines TRBV7-2 with TRBJ1-2; the match to TRBD1 covers 8 bases. CDR1 and CDR2 from the germline V gene are SGHTA and FQGNSA. Trimming took 4 bases from V and 6 from J; bases not matched to a gene: 4. The CDR3 is 13 residues long. The CDR3 reads CASSWKTGDGYTF. CDR3 nucleotide sequence: TGTGCCAGCAGCTGGAAGACAGGGGATGGCTACACCTTC. The variable domain in full, with the rest retrieved from reference TRBV7-2 and TRBJ1-2, is GAGVSQSPSNKVTEKGKDVELRCDPISGHTALYWYRQSLGQGLEFLIYFQGNSAPDKSGLPSDRFSAERTGGSVSTLTIQRTQQEDSAVYLCASSWKTGDGYTFGSGTRLTVV.

The V call is TRBV10-2, the J call TRBJ1-6, with a tentative D call TRBD1 (5 bases). V was shortened by 4 bases and J by 11 bases, with 15 bases between the two germline ends. The CDR3 extends over 14 amino acids. Looked up from germline, CDR1 is WSHSY and CDR2 is SAAADI. The CDR3 coding sequence is TGCGCCAGCAGTGTTGGGACGGGGTGGCCACCCCTCCACTTT. It specifies CASSVGTGWPPLHF.